The text below deals with one T cell receptor (beta chain). The data were taken from a study of cytomegalovirus exposure and HLA in healthy donors. Amplification used 60 Vbeta primers and 13 Jbeta primers. Sequencing was performed with immunoSEQ multiplex PCR; in TCRdb, only in-frame clones are kept and a portion is missing. The profile covers roughly 200,000 clones, with more than 65% appearing a single time and roughly 1.4% taken by the ten largest. V trimming: 0 bases; J trimming: 4 bases; junction bases outside the gene matches: 7. The CDR3 is 17 residues long. Germline CDR1 is SGHNT and CDR2 is YYREEE (reference sequence).

Source material: PBMCs. The rearrangement links TRBV5-4 to TRBJ2-1, with TRBD2 matching over 10 bases. This TCR derives from a girl aged 5-17 years in good health and CMV-seropositive. CDR3 in amino acids: CASSLAPRTSGYNEQFF. Here the CDR3 DNA reads TGTGCCAGCAGCTTGGCCCCGAGGACTAGCGGTTACAATGAGCAGTTCTTC.